The 8 T cell receptor beta chains listed next were all sequenced from one sample in a study of blood T cell repertoires in COVID-19. The assay was immunoSEQ multiplex PCR, and TCRdb's table has in-frame clones only and misses some. The sample has under 150,000 clones; over 75% are singletons. Sequenced input: peripheral blood. The receptors originated from a woman aged 70 to 79 who had recovered from COVID-19.

This clone has a single count. For the CDR3, the DNA is TGCAGCGTTGCTCCCATCGACAGGGGGAACACCGGGGAGCTGTTTTTT. It is translated as CSVAPIDRGNTGELFF. V and J are TRBV29-1 and TRBJ2-2; 8 bases match TRBD1. V was clipped by 4 bases and J by 1 base; unmatched bases: 8. Germline V gene sequence: CDR1 SQVTM, CDR2 ANQGSEA. The CDR3 is 16 amino acids.

The chain joins TRBV10-3 to TRBJ2-7; 9 nucleotides line up with TRBD1. CDR1 is ENHRY, CDR2 SYGVKD, per germline. CDR3 length: 13 amino acids. Trimming cost V 11 bases and J 2 bases; bases outside gene matches: 7. In DNA form, the CDR3 reads TGTGCCTCGGCAAACAGGGGGCCCTACGAGCAGTACTTC. Its translation: CASANRGPYEQYF.

This clone has a single count. The rearrangement uses TRBV5-8 and TRBJ2-1; TRBD2 is a possible D gene (6 bases). CDR3 length equals 16 residues. Germline V gives CDR1 SGHTS, CDR2 YDEGEE. Between the trimmed V and J ends, which lost 0 bases and 0 bases, there was a span of 10 bases. This CDR3 reads CASSLGSGTSYNEQFF. For the CDR3, the DNA is TGTGCCAGCAGCTTGGGTAGCGGAACCTCCTACAATGAGCAGTTCTTC. Drawing the rest from reference TRBV5-8 and TRBJ2-1, the complete variable domain is EAGVTQSPTHLIKTRGQQATLRCSPISGHTSVYWYQQALGLGLQFLLWYDEGEERNRGNFPPRFSGRQFPNYSSELNVNALELEDSALYLCASSLGSGTSYNEQFFGPGTRLTVL.

The chain employs TRBV11-2 and TRBJ2-7; 7 positions match TRBD1. Germline lookup yields CDR1 SGHAT and CDR2 FQNNGV. V was pared by 6 bases and J by 5 bases, with 10 bases of the junction left unmatched. The CDR3 contains 14 residues. CDR3 DNA sequence: TGTGCCAGCAGACGAGACACAGGGGTGGACGAGCAGTACTTC. Protein product: CASRRDTGVDEQYF.

This chain uses TRBV7-2 with TRBJ2-7; tentatively, D is TRBD2 (5 bases). The length of the CDR3 is 15 residues. CDR1 and CDR2 (germline): SGHTA, FQGNSA. V was shortened by 2 bases and J by 7 bases, with 18 bases between the two germline ends. CDR3 in DNA: TGTGCCAGCAGCTTACCCCCGGCAGGTACGGGGGAGCAGTACTTC. Protein product: CASSLPPAGTGEQYF.

This chain connects TRBV5-1 to TRBJ2-1; TRBD2 is a possible D gene (5 bases). Trimming took off 0 bases at V and 4 bases at J, with 14 bases between the two ends. The CDR3 is 16 amino acids. Germline V gives CDR1 SGHRS, CDR2 YFSETQ. The DNA of the CDR3 is TGCGCCAGCAGCTTGGCTTCGGTCGGGGTTTACAATGAGCAGTTCTTC. Protein: CASSLASVGVYNEQFF. Together with reference TRBV5-1 and TRBJ2-1, the CDR3 gives the full variable domain: KAGVTQTPRYLIKTRGQQVTLSCSPISGHRSVSWYQQTPGQGLQFLFEYFSETQRNKGNFPGRFSGRQFSNSRSEMNVSTLELGDSALYLCASSLASVGVYNEQFFGPGTRLTVL.

In this sample, this clone turned up once. The V call is TRBV11-2, the J call TRBJ2-1; 9 nucleotides match TRBD2. The CDR3 extends over 16 amino acids. The germline gives CDR1 SGHAT, CDR2 FQNNGV. J was trimmed by 2 bases and V by 3 bases; bases with no gene match: 5. The CDR3: CASSFRLAGAYNEQFF. DNA of the CDR3: TGTGCCAGCAGCTTCCGTTTAGCGGGAGCCTACAATGAGCAGTTCTTC.

The rearrangement links TRBV29-1 to TRBJ2-3, with 14 bases that match TRBD2. The germline V gene encodes CDR1 SQVTM and CDR2 ANQGSEA. The CDR3 contains 18 residues. J lost 0 bases, V lost 4 bases, and 9 bases had no gene match. The CDR3 nucleotides are TGCAGCGTTGCGGGACTAGCGGGAGATGCCCCTAGCACAGATACGCAGTATTTT. Protein sequence: CSVAGLAGDAPSTDTQYF.